This record covers a single TCR beta chain. The sample holds many counts of this clone. It has no known antigen specificity. Qualities for individual bases were not recorded, and no much larger clone is one base off. The germline V gene yields MGHDK for CDR1 and SYGVNS for CDR2. The junction carries 9 bases between V and J, which are trimmed by 3 bases and 4 bases respectively. CDR3 length: 13 amino acids, cysteine to phenylalanine. Just CDR3 DNA is preserved here, 39 bases in frame from base 1. This entry comes from a study of blood T cell repertoires in COVID-19 (dated by TCRdb to about 2020). With regard to the full study: The collaborator samples originated in the United States, Italy and Spain and spanned the acute and convalescent phases of COVID-19. The material from the prospective study consisted of cDNA or gDNA derived from T cells, B-cell-depleted T cells, or PBMCs. The dataset comprised deeply sampled blood TCRbeta repertoires from subjects exposed to, actively infected with, or recovered from COVID-19. A freely available public database, intended as a resource for researchers studying the immune response to SARS-CoV-2, is where the repertoires were released. Samples came from the ongoing ImmuneRACE study (first 160 participants) plus 1,254 subjects from 6 global collaborators. A de-identified subject ID, COVID-19 status, age in years and sex were almost always included in the sample metadata. Where available, HLA class I and class II types were taken from metadata supplied by the sample provider and were not determined by assay-based typing.

Collaborating institutions collected whole blood in K2EDTA tubes following their own protocols. For TCRbeta analysis, collaborators shipped samples as frozen whole blood, isolated PBMCs, or DNA extracted from either of those sample types. Overall study outcomes, separate from this receptor: The quantity of clinical and demographic metadata differed by source and by participant and was supplied without curation.

TCRbeta CDR3 regions were amplified from genomic DNA using the immunoSEQ Assay, a bias-controlled multiplex PCR. Under the source paper's analysis protocol: Within the assay, amplification of reference gene primers was used to estimate how many nucleated cells each sample contained. To quantify the absolute abundance of each unique TCRbeta CDR3 rearrangement, sequence reads were collapsed and filtered. For each sample, productive Simpson clonality was calculated as the square root of Simpson's diversity index over productive rearrangements. The source is immuneACCESS, and TCRdb retained only in-frame sequences with V and J called. Part of the clones is not carried over; for the studies checked, unresolved V genes explain less than half of this, and the remainder is unexplained. V and J calls and clone size come straight from that table; D and trimming were deduced from the DNA. This sample is represented by fewer than 250,000 clones; approximately 90% of them were singletons. In total, the top ten clones hold more than 1.5% of the sample.

The source is a man between 65 and 79 years old with acute or convalescent COVID-19. Material: peripheral blood. This chain is built from TRBV25-1 and TRBJ1-2, with an unclear D gene assignment. In nucleotides, the sequence is TGTGCCAGCAGTGACCACGGAGGCTATGGCTACACCTTC. Translated, it reads CASSDHGGYGYTF.